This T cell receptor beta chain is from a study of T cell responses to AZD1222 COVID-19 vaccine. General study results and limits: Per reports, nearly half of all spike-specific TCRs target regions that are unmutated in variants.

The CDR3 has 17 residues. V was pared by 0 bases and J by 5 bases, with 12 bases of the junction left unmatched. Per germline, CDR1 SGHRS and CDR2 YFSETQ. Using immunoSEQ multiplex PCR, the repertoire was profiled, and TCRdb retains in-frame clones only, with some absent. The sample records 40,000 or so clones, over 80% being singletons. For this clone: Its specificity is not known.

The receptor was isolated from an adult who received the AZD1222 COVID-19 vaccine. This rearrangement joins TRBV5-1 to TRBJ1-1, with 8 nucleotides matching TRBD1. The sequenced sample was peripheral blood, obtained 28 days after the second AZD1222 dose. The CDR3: CASSLVATGVSFTEAFF. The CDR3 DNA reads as TGCGCCAGCAGCTTGGTGGCGACAGGGGTTTCTTTTACTGAAGCTTTCTTT.